This T cell receptor beta chain originates from a study of regulatory T cells in long-lasting Graves disease. Trimming left V 3 bases short and J 4 bases short, with 12 bases between. Germline CDR1 reads ENHRY; CDR2 reads SYGVKD. This CDR3 is 14 amino acids long. Investigators prepared the TCR beta libraries by applying iRepertoire HTBI primers and Arm-PCR of CDR3 regions. Original processing methods: Throughout the samples, researchers identified 60 to 70 TRBV and 14 TRBJ segments. TCRdb re-called the multiplex PCR reads with MiXCR, one entry per CDR3 protein. The V and J calls shown here were made by TCRdb, not taken from the authors' results. The top ten hold 20% to 25% of the sample, which has roughly 350,000 distinct CDR3 sequences, 15% to 20% seen once. Turning to this clonotype: Antigen unknown.

As for time point: newly diagnosed GD, antithyroid drugs for less than 3 months. RNA isolated from PBMCs was used to make the TCR library. Study results and caveats: Sharing of public clonotypes was greater in persistent patients (about 2,700) than in new patients (roughly 970).

These data were also filed under a second study, of T cells in Graves' hyperthyroidism and ophthalmopathy. From that report: When ophthalmopathy did not progress within 18 months, Graves' hyperthyroidism was considered stable. With the HTBI primer set, the TCR CDR3 went through a first round of RT-PCR.

The sample consisted of peripheral blood mononuclear cells (PBMCs), taken at new diagnosis, from a patient treated with antithyroid drugs. The rearrangement links TRBV10-3 to TRBJ1-1; D is uncertain. The sequence was collected from a young woman with Graves disease. The CDR3 reads CAISDGDFSTEAFF. CDR3 nucleotide sequence: TGTGCCATCAGTGATGGGGATTTCTCCACTGAAGCTTTCTTT.